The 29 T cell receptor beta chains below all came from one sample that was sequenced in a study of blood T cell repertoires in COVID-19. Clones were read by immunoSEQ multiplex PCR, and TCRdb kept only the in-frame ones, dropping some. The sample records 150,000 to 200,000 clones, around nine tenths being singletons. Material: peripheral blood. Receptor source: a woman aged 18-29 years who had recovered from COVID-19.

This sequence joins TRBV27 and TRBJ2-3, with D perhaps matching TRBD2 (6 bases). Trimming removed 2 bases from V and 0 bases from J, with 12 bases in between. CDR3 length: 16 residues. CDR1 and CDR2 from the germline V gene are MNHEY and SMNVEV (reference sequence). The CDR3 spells CASSLAPGTSTDTQYF. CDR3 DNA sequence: TGTGCCAGCAGTTTAGCCCCAGGGACTAGCACAGATACGCAGTATTTT.

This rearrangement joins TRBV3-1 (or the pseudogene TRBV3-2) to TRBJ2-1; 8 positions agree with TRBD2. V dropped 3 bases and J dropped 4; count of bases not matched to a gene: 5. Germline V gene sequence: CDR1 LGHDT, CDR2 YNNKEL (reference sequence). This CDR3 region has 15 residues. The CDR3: CASSHMSGGYNEQFF. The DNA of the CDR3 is TGTGCCAGCAGCCATATGAGCGGGGGATACAATGAGCAGTTCTTC.

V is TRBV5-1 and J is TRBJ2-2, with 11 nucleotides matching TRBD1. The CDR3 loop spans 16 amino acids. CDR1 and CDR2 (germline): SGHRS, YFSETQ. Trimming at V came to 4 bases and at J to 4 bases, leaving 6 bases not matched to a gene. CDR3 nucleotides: TGCGCCAGCAGCCACGGGACAGGGGGTAGCACCGGGGAGCTGTTTTTT. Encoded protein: CASSHGTGGSTGELFF.

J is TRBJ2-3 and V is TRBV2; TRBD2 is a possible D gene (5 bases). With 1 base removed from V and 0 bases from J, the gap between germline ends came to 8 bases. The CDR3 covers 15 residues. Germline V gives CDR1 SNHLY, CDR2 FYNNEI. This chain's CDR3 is CASSEGGPSTDTQYF. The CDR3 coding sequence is TGTGCCAGCAGTGAAGGCGGGCCTAGCACAGATACGCAGTATTTT.

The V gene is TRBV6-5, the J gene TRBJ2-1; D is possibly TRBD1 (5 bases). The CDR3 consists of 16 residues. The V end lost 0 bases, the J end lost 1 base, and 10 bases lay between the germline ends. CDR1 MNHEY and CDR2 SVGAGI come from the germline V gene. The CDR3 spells CASSYSQGSSYNEQFF. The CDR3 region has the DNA TGTGCCAGCAGTTACTCCCAGGGAAGTTCCTACAATGAGCAGTTCTTC.

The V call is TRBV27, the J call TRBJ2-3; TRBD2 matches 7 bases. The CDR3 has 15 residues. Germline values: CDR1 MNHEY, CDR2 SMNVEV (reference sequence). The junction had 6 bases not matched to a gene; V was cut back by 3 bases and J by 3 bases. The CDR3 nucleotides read TGTGCCAGCAGTTTTTACGGGGGAGGGACAGATACGCAGTATTTT. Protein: CASSFYGGGTDTQYF.

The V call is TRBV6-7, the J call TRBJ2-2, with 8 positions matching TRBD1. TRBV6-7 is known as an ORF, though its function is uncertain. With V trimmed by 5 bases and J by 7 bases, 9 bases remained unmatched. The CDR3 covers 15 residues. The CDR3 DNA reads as TGTGCCAGCAGTCCGCAGGGGGCGAAGGGCGGGGAGCTGTTTTTT. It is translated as CASSPQGAKGGELFF.

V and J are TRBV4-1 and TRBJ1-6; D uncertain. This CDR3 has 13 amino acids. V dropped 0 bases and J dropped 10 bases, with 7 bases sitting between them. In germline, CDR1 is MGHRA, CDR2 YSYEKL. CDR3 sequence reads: CASSQDLASPLHF. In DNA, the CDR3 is TGCGCCAGCAGCCAAGATTTAGCCTCACCCCTCCACTTT.

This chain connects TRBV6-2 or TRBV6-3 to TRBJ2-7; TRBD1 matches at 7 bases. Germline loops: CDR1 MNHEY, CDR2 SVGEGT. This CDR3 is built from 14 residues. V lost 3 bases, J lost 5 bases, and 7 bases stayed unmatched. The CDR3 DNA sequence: TGTGCCAGCAGTTATAACACAGGGGCCCACGAGCAGTACGTC. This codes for CASSYNTGAHEQYV.

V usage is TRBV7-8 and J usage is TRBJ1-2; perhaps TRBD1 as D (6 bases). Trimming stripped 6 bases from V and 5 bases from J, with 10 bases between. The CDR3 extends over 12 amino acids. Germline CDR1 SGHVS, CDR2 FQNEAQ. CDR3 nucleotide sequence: TGTGCCAGCAGGGACAGTGGGTATGGCTACACCTTC. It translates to CASRDSGYGYTF.

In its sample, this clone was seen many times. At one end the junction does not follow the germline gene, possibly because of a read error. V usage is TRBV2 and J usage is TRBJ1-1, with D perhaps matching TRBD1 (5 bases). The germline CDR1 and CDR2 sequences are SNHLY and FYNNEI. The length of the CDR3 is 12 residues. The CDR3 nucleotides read TGTGCCAGCAGGGAAGTGAAGGGGTTAGCTTTCTTT. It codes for CASREVKGLAFF. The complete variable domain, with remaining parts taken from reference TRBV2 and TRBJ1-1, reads EPEVTQTPSHQVTQMGQEVILRCVPISNHLYFYWYRQILGQKVEFLVSFYNNEISEKSEIFDDQFSVERPDGSNFTLKIRSTKLEDSAMYFCASREVKGLAFFGQGTRLTVV.

The CDR3 sequence is CASSIPNLIAGGTDTQYF. CDR3 sequence (DNA): TGTGCCAGTAGTATACCGAACCTAATAGCGGGGGGCACAGATACGCAGTATTTT. The gene calls are TRBV19 and TRBJ2-3; 9 positions agree with TRBD2. CDR3 length: 18 amino acids. The J segment lost 1 base and the V segment lost 2 bases, leaving 10 bases of the junction unmatched. CDR1 is LNHDA, CDR2 SQIVND, per germline (reference sequence).

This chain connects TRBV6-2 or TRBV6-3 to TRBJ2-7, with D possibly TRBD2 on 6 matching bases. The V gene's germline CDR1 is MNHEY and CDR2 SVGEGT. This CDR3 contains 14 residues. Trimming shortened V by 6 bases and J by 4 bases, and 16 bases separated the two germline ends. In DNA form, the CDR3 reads TGTGCCAGCAGCGGAACAGGCCGGGGGTACGAGCAGTACTTC. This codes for CASSGTGRGYEQYF.

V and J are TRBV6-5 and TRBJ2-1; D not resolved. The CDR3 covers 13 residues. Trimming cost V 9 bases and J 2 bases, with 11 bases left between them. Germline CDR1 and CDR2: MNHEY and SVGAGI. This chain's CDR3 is CASRRGPYNEQFF. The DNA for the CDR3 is TGTGCCAGTCGACGTGGGCCCTACAATGAGCAGTTCTTC.

For the CDR3, the DNA is TGTGCCAGCAGCTCCGCCGGGAGCTCCTACGAGCAGTACTTC. This translates into CASSSAGSSYEQYF. The V and J genes are TRBV9 and TRBJ2-7; possible D gene TRBD2, 6 bases. Germline V CDR1 and CDR2: SGDLS, YYNGEE. V lost 4 bases and J lost 0, with 11 bases in between. The CDR3 loop spans 14 amino acids.

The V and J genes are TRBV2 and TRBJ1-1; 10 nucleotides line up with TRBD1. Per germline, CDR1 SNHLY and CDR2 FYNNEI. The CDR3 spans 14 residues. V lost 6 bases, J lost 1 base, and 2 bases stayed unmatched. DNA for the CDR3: TGTGCCAGCAGACGACAGGGGGCGAACACTGAAGCTTTCTTT. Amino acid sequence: CASRRQGANTEAFF.

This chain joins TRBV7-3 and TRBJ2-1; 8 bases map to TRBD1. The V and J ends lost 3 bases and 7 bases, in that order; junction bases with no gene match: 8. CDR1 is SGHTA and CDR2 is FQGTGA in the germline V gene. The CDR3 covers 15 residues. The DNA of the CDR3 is TGTGCCAGCAGCTTCTCAGGGGGCGCGAGGAATGAGCAGTTCTTC. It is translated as CASSFSGGARNEQFF.

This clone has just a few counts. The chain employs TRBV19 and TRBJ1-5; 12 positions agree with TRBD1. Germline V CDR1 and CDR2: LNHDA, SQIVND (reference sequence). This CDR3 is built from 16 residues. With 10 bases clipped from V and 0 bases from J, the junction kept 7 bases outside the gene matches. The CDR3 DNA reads TGTGCCACCGTGGGGACAGGGGGCATTAGCAATCAGCCCCAGCATTTT. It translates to CATVGTGGISNQPQHF.

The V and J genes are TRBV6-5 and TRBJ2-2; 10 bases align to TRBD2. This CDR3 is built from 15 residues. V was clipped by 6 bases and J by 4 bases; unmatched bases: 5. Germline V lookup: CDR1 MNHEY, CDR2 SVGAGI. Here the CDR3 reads CASSISGGITGELFF. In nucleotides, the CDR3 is TGTGCCAGCAGCATTAGCGGGGGGATCACCGGGGAGCTGTTTTTT.

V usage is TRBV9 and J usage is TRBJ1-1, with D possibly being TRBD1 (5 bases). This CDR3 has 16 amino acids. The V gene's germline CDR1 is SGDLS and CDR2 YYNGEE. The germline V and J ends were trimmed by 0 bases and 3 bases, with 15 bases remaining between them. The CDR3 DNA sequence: TGTGCCAGCAGCGTAGCAGGGTCCACACACTACACTGAAGCTTTCTTT. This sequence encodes CASSVAGSTHYTEAFF.

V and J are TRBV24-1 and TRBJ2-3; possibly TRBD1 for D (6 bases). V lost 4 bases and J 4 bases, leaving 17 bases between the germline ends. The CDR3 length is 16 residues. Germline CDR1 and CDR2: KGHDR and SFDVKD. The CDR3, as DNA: TGTGCCACCAGTGACCGACAGGCCCGGTGGGCAGATACGCAGTATTTT. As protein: CATSDRQARWADTQYF.

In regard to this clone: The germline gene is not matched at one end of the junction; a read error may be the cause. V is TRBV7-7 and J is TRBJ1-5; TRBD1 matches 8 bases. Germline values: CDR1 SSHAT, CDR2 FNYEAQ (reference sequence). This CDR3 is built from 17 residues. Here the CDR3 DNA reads TGTGCTAGCAGCTACCGGCTAACAGGGGGACCCAATCAGCCCCAGCATTTT. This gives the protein CASSYRLTGGPNQPQHF.

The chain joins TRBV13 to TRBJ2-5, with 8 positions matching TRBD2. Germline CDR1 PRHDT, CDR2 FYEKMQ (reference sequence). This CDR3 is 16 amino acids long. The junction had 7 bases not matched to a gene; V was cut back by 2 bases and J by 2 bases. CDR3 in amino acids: CASSLREGGRQETQYF. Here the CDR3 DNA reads TGTGCCAGCAGCTTACGGGAGGGGGGAAGGCAAGAGACCCAGTACTTC.

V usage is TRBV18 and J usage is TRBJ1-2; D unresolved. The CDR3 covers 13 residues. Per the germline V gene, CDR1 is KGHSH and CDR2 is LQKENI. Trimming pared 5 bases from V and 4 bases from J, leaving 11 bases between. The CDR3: CASSSTATYGYTF. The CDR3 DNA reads TGTGCCAGCTCATCCACAGCTACCTATGGCTACACCTTC.

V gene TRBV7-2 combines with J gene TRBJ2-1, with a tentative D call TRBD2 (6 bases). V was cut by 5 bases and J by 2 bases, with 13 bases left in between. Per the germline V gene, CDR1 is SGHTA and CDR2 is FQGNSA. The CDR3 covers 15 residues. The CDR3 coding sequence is TGTGCCAGCAGCCAAGGAGGGTTCACCTACAATGAGCAGTTCTTC. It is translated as CASSQGGFTYNEQFF.

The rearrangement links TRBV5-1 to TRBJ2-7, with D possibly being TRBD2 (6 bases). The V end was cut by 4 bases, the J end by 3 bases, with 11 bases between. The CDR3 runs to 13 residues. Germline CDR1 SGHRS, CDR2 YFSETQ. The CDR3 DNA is TGCGCCAGCAGCAAGGGACTGATCTACGAGCAGTACTTC. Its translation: CASSKGLIYEQYF. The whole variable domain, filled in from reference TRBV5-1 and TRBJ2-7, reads KAGVTQTPRYLIKTRGQQVTLSCSPISGHRSVSWYQQTPGQGLQFLFEYFSETQRNKGNFPGRFSGRQFSNSRSEMNVSTLELGDSALYLCASSKGLIYEQYFGPGTRLTVT.

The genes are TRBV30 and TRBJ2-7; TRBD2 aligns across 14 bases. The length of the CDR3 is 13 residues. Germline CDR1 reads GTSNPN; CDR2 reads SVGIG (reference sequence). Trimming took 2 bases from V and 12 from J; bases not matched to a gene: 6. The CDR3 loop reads CAWSSPTSGGGYF. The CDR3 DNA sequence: TGTGCCTGGAGTTCCCCGACTAGCGGGGGGGGGTACTTC.

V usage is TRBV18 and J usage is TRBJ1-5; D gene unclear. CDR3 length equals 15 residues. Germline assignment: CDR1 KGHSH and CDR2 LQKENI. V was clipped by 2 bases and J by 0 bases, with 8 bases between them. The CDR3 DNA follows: TGTGCCAGCTCACCAGGCTCTTATAGCAATCAGCCCCAGCATTTT. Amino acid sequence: CASSPGSYSNQPQHF.

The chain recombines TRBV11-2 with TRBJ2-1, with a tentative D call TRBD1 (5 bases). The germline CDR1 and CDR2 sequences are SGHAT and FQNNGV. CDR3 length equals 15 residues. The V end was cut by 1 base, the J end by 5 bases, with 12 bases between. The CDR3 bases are TGTGCCAGCAGCTTAGGGGCCGCAGGGAACAATGAGCAGTTCTTC. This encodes CASSLGAAGNNEQFF.